This T cell receptor beta chain was sequenced for a study of T cell responses to AZD1222 COVID-19 vaccine (dated by TCRdb to the early 2020s). Background on the whole study: AZD1222 recipients whose second dose came at about 4 weeks and those whose second dose came at about 12 weeks were combined into one group, since spike-specific TCR depth and breadth did not differ between the two schedules. A total of around 240 trial participants underwent TCR sequencing, of whom 207 received two doses of AZD1222 and about 25 received two doses of the MenACWY control vaccine. Trial participants were enrolled into age subgroups of 18-55, 56-69 and 70-plus years, which contained about 160, 30 and 59 TCR-sequenced participants, respectively.

Notes on this clone: The antigen it binds to is not known. Per-base qualities were not stored, and no clone one base away is much larger.

The investigation overall reported the following: After two AZD1222 doses, both the breadth and the depth of spike-specific TCRs were significantly higher than at day 0 and than in MenACWY recipients. Because no day 14 peak-response samples were available, the repertoires could be characterized only after the peak T cell response. Participants were mostly white British, with more females than males. The authors suggested clonal diversity may have been underestimated. CD4 TCRs associated with the vaccine covered the entire spike protein, and the dominant responses were in regions 160-218 and 743-854. In the small 56-69-year group, the increase in depth fell short of significance, most likely because of low power. Reportedly, close to half of the unique spike-specific TCRs recognized epitopes lying outside the regions that are mutated in the B.1.351 and B.1.1.7 variants. Conclusions about previously exposed vaccinees are limited because only a handful of AZD1222 recipients were SARS-CoV-2 seropositive at baseline.

Spanning cysteine to phenylalanine, the CDR3 consists of 14 amino acids. Only CDR3 DNA remains: 42 bases, in frame from the first base. The junction carries 9 bases between V and J, which are trimmed by 3 bases and 2 bases respectively. The germline V gene specifies SNHLY as CDR1 and FYNNEI as CDR2. The sample's time point label, in plain terms: baseline before first vaccination. Vaccinee samples were obtained from the UK trials COV001 and COV002, which included a single-blind randomized controlled phase 2/3 trial of AZD1222 (ChAdOx1 nCoV-19) in healthy adults. For TCRbeta chain sequencing, PBMC samples from trial participants were taken at day 0 and at day 28 after the second dose. The CDR3 regions of human TCRbeta chains were analyzed by immunosequencing. Regarding the original processing steps: TCRs in the repertoires were matched against a reference library of SARS-CoV-2-specific TCRs that had been generated with the MIRA antigen-specificity platform. Breadth meant the fraction of unique TCRs that were SARS-CoV-2-associated, whereas depth meant the fraction of total T cells that were SARS-CoV-2-associated. Using the MIRA data, each spike-specific TCR was mapped to the spike region that the TCR reacts to and placed in a CD4 or CD8 class. Log10-transformed breadth and depth values were compared by one-way ANOVA with Sidak's multiple comparisons tests. TCRdb took over this immuneACCESS table, retaining in-frame rearrangements with V and J assigned. Such tables are incomplete; in checked studies, under half of the missing clones stem from an unresolved V gene, and the remainder is unexplained. D and trimming come from the DNA, and the V and J calls and clone size come from that table. Counted in this sample were roughly 110,000 clones; about 90% of them appeared once. The ten largest clones capture roughly 6.5% of the sample.

The rearranged chain carries TRBV2 and TRBJ2-3; 6 matching bases give a weak D call of TRBD1. This specimen consisted of peripheral blood, obtained on day 0 of AZD1222 vaccination. This receptor was identified in an adult in good health. The DNA is as follows: TGTGCCAGCAGTGAGACAGGACACACAGATACGCAGTATTTT. This codes for CASSETGHTDTQYF.